These 6 T cell receptor beta chains came from one sample sequenced in a study of T cells in Graves' hyperthyroidism and ophthalmopathy. Amplified regions were TCR beta CDR3 sequences from RNA transcripts. The primer set for the first-round RT-PCR of the TCR CDR3 was HTBI. TCRdb reprocessed the multiplex PCR reads via MiXCR and lists one record per CDR3 protein. Of around 340,000 distinct CDR3 sequences in the sample, 15% to 20% were seen once. Input material: blood. These receptors all come from a woman between 40 and 55 years old with Graves' ophthalmopathy.

This clonotype was seen many times. The chain couples TRBV19 to TRBJ2-7, with TRBD1 matching over 7 bases. After removal of 5 bases from V and 7 bases from J, the junction contained 14 bases not matched to a gene. Germline V gene sequence: CDR1 LNHDA, CDR2 SQIVND (reference sequence). There are 15 residues in the CDR3. The CDR3 coding sequence is TGTGCCAGTAGTGCCGTCGACAGGGCTCTGGGAGAGCAGTACTTC. It specifies CASSAVDRALGEQYF.

This clonotype was counted at least ten times. The chain joins TRBV20-1 to TRBJ2-7; 7 nucleotides align to TRBD1. V lost 2 bases, J lost 0 bases, and 4 bases stayed unmatched. The CDR3 length is 14 residues. Germline V gene lookup returns CDR1 DFQATT and CDR2 SNEGSKA (reference sequence). This chain's CDR3 is CSARLTGSSYEQYF. CDR3 bases: TGCAGTGCTAGATTGACAGGGAGCTCCTACGAGCAGTACTTC.

This clonotype was counted between two and nine times. The rearrangement joins TRBV6-1 to TRBJ2-7; 10 bases are a match to TRBD2. Germline V lookup: CDR1 MNHNS, CDR2 SASEGT. The CDR3 covers 13 residues. J was trimmed by 6 bases and V by 5 bases; bases with no gene match: 4. The CDR3 loop is CASSPSGSGEQYF. The CDR3 bases are TGTGCCAGCAGTCCTAGCGGGAGTGGCGAGCAGTACTTC.

V usage is TRBV2 and J usage is TRBJ1-2, with 9 bases that match TRBD1. After removal of 6 bases from V and 9 bases from J, the junction contained 5 bases not matched to a gene. The CDR3 consists of 12 residues. Germline lookup yields CDR1 SNHLY and CDR2 FYNNEI. CDR3 nucleotides: TGTGCCAGCAGCCTGGGACAGGGTAGCTACACCTTC. It translates to CASSLGQGSYTF.

This clonotype was observed at least ten times. The chain recombines TRBV19 with TRBJ1-1; no definite D call. V gave up 0 bases and J gave up 2 bases, with 10 bases separating them. The V gene's germline CDR1 is LNHDA and CDR2 SQIVND (reference sequence). This CDR3 spans 15 amino acids. CDR3 DNA sequence: TGTGCCAGTAGTATAGATCGCGCAGGAAACACTGAAGCTTTCTTT. Translating gives CASSIDRAGNTEAFF.

The chain carries TRBV12-3 or TRBV12-4 and TRBJ2-7, with D tentatively TRBD1 (6 bases). The CDR3 has 15 residues. Trimming stripped 3 bases from V and 4 bases from J, with 16 bases between. CDR3 nucleotides: TGTGCCAGCAGTTTTAGGGGCAGGGGTGTTTACGAGCAGTACTTC. Translation gives CASSFRGRGVYEQYF.